Following are 13 T cell receptor beta chains from one sample sequenced in a study of blood T cell repertoires in COVID-19. Method: immunoSEQ multiplex PCR; TCRdb's copy keeps in-frame clones and lacks some. The sample lists approximately 200,000 clones; around 89% were seen once. The material sequenced was peripheral blood. Receptor source: a man aged 65 to 79 with acute or convalescent COVID-19.

V is TRBV28 and J is TRBJ1-5, with D unresolved. CDR1 and CDR2 (germline): MDHEN, SYDVKM. The CDR3 totals 12 residues. V lost 2 bases, J lost 4 bases, and 3 bases lay in between. The CDR3 region is CASSLINQPQHF. The CDR3 DNA is TGTGCCAGCAGTTTAATAAATCAGCCCCAGCATTTT.

The chain recombines TRBV19 with TRBJ1-5; no firm D call. V shed 1 base and J shed 5 bases, with 9 bases lying between them. This CDR3 has 14 residues. CDR1 and CDR2 from the germline V gene are LNHDA and SQIVND (reference sequence). CDR3 nucleotides: TGTGCCAGTAGTATAGGCCAGTGGCATCAGCCCCAGCATTTT. Translating gives CASSIGQWHQPQHF.

The J gene is TRBJ2-7, the V gene TRBV19; perhaps TRBD1 as D (5 bases). Trimming removed 3 bases at V and 4 bases at J, with 13 bases between. This CDR3 comprises 14 residues. The V gene's germline CDR1 is LNHDA and CDR2 SQIVND (reference sequence). The CDR3 sequence is CASSIQGNRYEQYF. In DNA, the CDR3 is TGTGCCAGTAGTATCCAGGGAAACCGGTACGAGCAGTACTTC.

This clone was seen only a few times. The chain links TRBV18 to TRBJ1-1; D gene uncertain. Trimming left V 3 bases short and J 1 base short, with 12 bases between. The CDR3 consists of 15 residues. CDR1 is KGHSH, CDR2 LQKENI, per germline. Here the CDR3 reads CASSPVQTQNTEAFF. The CDR3 DNA sequence: TGTGCCAGCTCACCGGTACAGACACAGAACACTGAAGCTTTCTTT.

J is TRBJ2-1 and V is TRBV5-5; 11 bases map to TRBD2. Germline V gene data show CDR1 as SGHKS and CDR2 as YYEKEE (reference sequence). J gave up 7 bases and V 5 bases, and 14 bases lay outside the gene matches. The length of the CDR3 is 17 residues. The CDR3, as DNA: TGTGCCAGCAGTCCGGGAAGTCGACTAGCGGGAAGTAATGAGCAGTTCTTC. Its translation is CASSPGSRLAGSNEQFF.

The rearrangement links TRBV9 to TRBJ1-1; 10 bases align to TRBD1. The CDR3 sequence is 15 residues long. The germline CDR1 and CDR2 sequences are SGDLS and YYNGEE. The V gene end was trimmed by 3 bases and the J gene end by 5 bases; junction bases not matched to a gene: 7. The CDR3 is CASSARQGAATEAFF. CDR3 nucleotides: TGTGCCAGCAGCGCAAGACAGGGGGCAGCGACTGAAGCTTTCTTT.

The genes are TRBV7-3 and TRBJ2-6; 10 positions match TRBD2. V was clipped by 3 bases and J by 2 bases; unmatched bases: 4. This CDR3 has 17 residues. Per the germline V gene, CDR1 is SGHTA and CDR2 is FQGTGA. CDR3 sequence reads: CASSFPSGSAGANVLTF. CDR3 in DNA: TGTGCCAGCAGCTTCCCTAGCGGGAGTGCTGGGGCCAACGTCCTGACTTTC.

The gene calls are TRBV5-5 and TRBJ1-1, with 7 bases that match TRBD1. Germline V gene data show CDR1 as SGHKS and CDR2 as YYEKEE (reference sequence). V gave up 0 bases and J gave up 3 bases; unmatched junction bases: 8. The CDR3 is 16 residues long. The CDR3 DNA reads as TGTGCCAGCAGCTTGGCGGAGGGGGCTAGGGACACTGAAGCTTTCTTT. Protein: CASSLAEGARDTEAFF.

The V gene is TRBV5-5, the J gene TRBJ2-7; the match to TRBD2 covers 7 bases. V was clipped by 2 bases and J by 6 bases; unmatched bases: 5. This CDR3 comprises 13 residues. Germline V gene lookup returns CDR1 SGHKS and CDR2 YYEKEE (reference sequence). CDR3 nucleotides: TGTGCCAGCAGCTTCGGCGGGAGTGGCGAGCAGTACTTC. Translating gives CASSFGGSGEQYF.

The chain uses TRBV9 and TRBJ2-2; 10 bases are shared with TRBD2. The junction had 10 bases not matched to a gene; V was cut back by 3 bases and J by 8 bases. Germline CDR1 SGDLS, CDR2 YYNGEE. The CDR3 covers 16 residues. CDR3 bases: TGTGCCAGCAGCGCGCATGCTAGCGGGAGTTCAGGGGAGCTGTTTTTT. Amino acid sequence: CASSAHASGSSGELFF.

The chain links TRBV18 to TRBJ1-5; D is possibly TRBD1 (5 bases). V lost 4 bases, J lost 1 base, and 11 bases lay in between. This CDR3 comprises 15 residues. The V gene's germline CDR1 is KGHSH and CDR2 LQKENI. The CDR3 sequence: CASSRGFPSNQPQHF. CDR3 sequence (DNA): TGTGCCAGCTCACGGGGCTTTCCCAGCAATCAGCCCCAGCATTTT. Full variable domain (remainder filled in from reference TRBV18 and TRBJ1-5): NAGVMQNPRHLVRRRGQEARLRCSPMKGHSHVYWYRQLPEEGLKFMVYLQKENIIDESGMPKERFSAEFPKEGPSILRIQQVVRGDSAAYFCASSRGFPSNQPQHFGDGTRLSIL.

The chain carries TRBV6-6 and TRBJ1-4, with D possibly matching TRBD1 (5 bases). Per germline, CDR1 MNHNY and CDR2 SVGAGI (reference sequence). The CDR3 totals 16 residues. V shed 5 bases and J shed 2 bases, with 15 bases lying between them. The CDR3, as DNA: TGTGCCAGCAGTCACGGTTGGCAGGGTACTAATGAAAAACTGTTTTTT. As protein: CASSHGWQGTNEKLFF.

V and J are TRBV7-2 and TRBJ2-1; TRBD2 might be the D (5 bases). From germline, CDR1 is SGHTA and CDR2 FQGNSA. The CDR3 sequence is 17 residues long. Trimming cost V 5 bases and J 0 bases, with 17 bases left between them. For the CDR3, the DNA is TGTGCCAGCAGCCCCCGGAGAGGGCTCAGCTCCTACAATGAGCAGTTCTTC. Translating gives CASSPRRGLSSYNEQFF. The variable domain in full, with the rest retrieved from reference TRBV7-2 and TRBJ2-1, is GAGVSQSPSNKVTEKGKDVELRCDPISGHTALYWYRQSLGQGLEFLIYFQGNSAPDKSGLPSDRFSAERTGGSVSTLTIQRTQQEDSAVYLCASSPRRGLSSYNEQFFGPGTRLTVL.